The 32 T cell receptor beta chains below were found in one sample sequenced in a study of shared clonotypes between healthy human individuals. Libraries were prepared by immunoSEQ multiplex PCR; TCRdb keeps only in-frame clonotypes and omits some of them. The sample lists 2 million to 3 million clones; approximately 93% were seen once. Sequencing input: naive CD4+ T cells from PBMCs. Described subset: CD45RA+ positively selected. These receptor sequences come from a man aged 18 to 35 in good health. Some clones in this sample may be carry-over from other donors' samples.

The genes are TRBV7-9 and TRBJ2-3; 7 bases are a match to TRBD1. Germline CDR1 is SEHNR and CDR2 is FQNEAQ (reference sequence). The junction had 10 bases not matched to a gene; V was cut back by 5 bases and J by 2 bases. The CDR3 is 16 residues long. CDR3 in DNA: TGTGCCAGCAGCGAGCACCGGGACAGAAACACAGATACGCAGTATTTT. Residues: CASSEHRDRNTDTQYF.

The chain links TRBV28 to TRBJ1-2; the D gene is possibly TRBD1 (5 bases). This CDR3 region has 13 residues. Trimming stripped 2 bases from V and 5 bases from J, with 9 bases between. Germline CDR1 reads MDHEN; CDR2 reads SYDVKM. The CDR3 DNA reads as TGTGCCAGCAGTTTAGTTTGGGGGTATGGCTACACCTTC. It translates to CASSLVWGYGYTF.

A word on this clone: Germline is not matched at one junction end, which may reflect a read error. Within the sample, other DNA sequences also encode this same CDR3. The chain employs TRBV11-2 and TRBJ1-2, with D unclear. The CDR3 covers 14 residues. Germline loops: CDR1 SGHAT, CDR2 FQNNGV. CDR3 loop: CASSLGPGYYGYTF. CDR3 DNA sequence: TGTGCCAGCAGCTTAGGTCCGGGGTACTACGGCTACACCTTC.

The chain recombines TRBV28 with TRBJ2-7; the match to TRBD1 covers 11 bases. The junction had 11 bases not matched to a gene; V was cut back by 10 bases and J by 12 bases. The CDR3 consists of 12 residues. The germline V gene encodes CDR1 MDHEN and CDR2 SYDVKM. The CDR3 here is CATSGTGGMGYF. As DNA, the CDR3 is TGTGCCACGTCGGGGACAGGGGGTATGGGGTACTTC.

The chain carries TRBV5-1 and TRBJ1-1; D may be TRBD1 (6 bases). The CDR3 totals 14 residues. Trimming took off 0 bases at V and 8 bases at J, with 14 bases between the two ends. Germline V gene sequence: CDR1 SGHRS, CDR2 YFSETQ. CDR3 bases: TGCGCCAGCAGCTTGGCCTCAGGGGCAGGCGAAGCTTTCTTT. It yields the protein CASSLASGAGEAFF.

The gene calls are TRBV7-2 and TRBJ2-7; D unresolved. Germline V CDR1 and CDR2: SGHTA, FQGNSA. The CDR3 extends over 14 amino acids. V gave up 0 bases and J gave up 9 bases, with 15 bases separating them. DNA for the CDR3: TGTGCCAGCAGCTTAGCAAGTATTATGAGCGCGCAGTACTTC. Its translation is CASSLASIMSAQYF.

This clone was counted once. CDR3 sequence (DNA): TGTGCCAGTAGTGCCTTAACCCGGGATAAGCAGTTCTTC. Protein product: CASSALTRDKQFF. The chain employs TRBV19 and TRBJ2-1; the D gene is possibly TRBD2 (5 bases). The V end was cut by 5 bases, the J end by 11 bases, with 16 bases between. CDR1 and CDR2 from the germline V gene are LNHDA and SQIVND (reference sequence). The CDR3 spans 13 residues.

This chain uses TRBV27 with TRBJ1-1; TRBD1 might be the D (5 bases). This CDR3 spans 14 amino acids. V shed 6 bases and J shed 2 bases, with 13 bases lying between them. Germline CDR1 reads MNHEY; CDR2 reads SMNVEV (reference sequence). The CDR3 DNA is TGTGCCAGCAGAAGGGGAGGGGTCAACACTGAAGCTTTCTTT. This encodes CASRRGGVNTEAFF.

The chain couples TRBV2 to TRBJ1-2; D is unresolved. CDR1 SNHLY and CDR2 FYNNEI come from the germline V gene. CDR3 length: 14 amino acids. Trimming took 7 bases from V and 3 from J, leaving 15 bases between them. The CDR3, as DNA: TGTGCCAGCACTAGTAAGCGGGCGGACTATGGCTACACCTTC. This translates into CASTSKRADYGYTF.

To note about this clone: Mismatch with germline at one junction end may stem from a read error. The chain has TRBV27 and TRBJ2-4; D unresolved. Germline values: CDR1 MNHEY, CDR2 SMNVEV (reference sequence). There are 15 residues in the CDR3. CDR3 protein: CASSLKGEGYLPWHF. Here the CDR3 DNA reads TGTGCCAGCAGTTTAAAGGGCGAAGGATATTTACCATGGCACTTC.

The V and J genes are TRBV28 and TRBJ1-1; the D gene is possibly TRBD1 (6 bases). The CDR3 contains 14 residues. V dropped 4 bases and J dropped 2 bases, with 11 bases sitting between them. Germline CDR1 and CDR2: MDHEN and SYDVKM. The CDR3 spells CASSWGTPNTEAFF. CDR3 DNA: TGTGCCAGCAGTTGGGGGACACCAAACACTGAAGCTTTCTTT.

About this clone itself: At the DNA level, this CDR3 is encoded by other sequences in the same sample as well. J is TRBJ2-1 and V is TRBV9; TRBD2 agrees at 7 bases. Looked up from germline, CDR1 is SGDLS and CDR2 is YYNGEE. The length of the CDR3 is 15 residues. J gave up 2 bases and V 3 bases, and 5 bases lay outside the gene matches. The CDR3 DNA sequence: TGTGCCAGCAGCGCCGCGGGACTACCCTACAATGAGCAGTTCTTC. Translating it yields CASSAAGLPYNEQFF.

The chain recombines TRBV5-1 with TRBJ2-7; 11 nucleotides align to TRBD2. The V gene's germline CDR1 is SGHRS and CDR2 YFSETQ. V dropped 0 bases and J dropped 6; count of bases not matched to a gene: 8. The CDR3 consists of 16 residues. The DNA for the CDR3 is TGCGCCAGCAGCTTGGTCGCTAGCGGGAGGCCGGGCGAGCAGTACTTC. Its protein product is CASSLVASGRPGEQYF.

This clone has just one count. This chain links TRBV27 with TRBJ1-2, with a tentative D call TRBD1 (5 bases). The CDR3 has 13 amino acids. Per germline, CDR1 MNHEY and CDR2 SMNVEV (reference sequence). V was pared by 6 bases and J by 8 bases, with 16 bases between. The CDR3 DNA sequence: TGTGCCAGCAGAATACCGGGACCCTCCGGCTACACCTTC. Its protein is CASRIPGPSGYTF.

The chain carries TRBV10-3 and TRBJ2-7; perhaps TRBD2 as D (6 bases). Germline assignment: CDR1 ENHRY and CDR2 SYGVKD. The CDR3 has 16 residues. The V and J ends lost 5 bases and 3 bases respectively, with 20 bases between them. CDR3 DNA: TGTGCCATCAGTTATAGCGGACGTAATCCCAACTACGAGCAGTACTTC. Encoded protein: CAISYSGRNPNYEQYF.

The rearrangement uses TRBV2 and TRBJ2-7, with 9 bases identical to TRBD2. The V segment lost 5 bases and the J segment 5 bases; nucleotides outside the gene matches: 13. This CDR3 comprises 16 residues. Germline lookup yields CDR1 SNHLY and CDR2 FYNNEI. DNA for the CDR3: TGTGCCAGCAGTTCCCGACTAGCGGAATGGATCAACGAGCAGTACTTC. Its protein product is CASSSRLAEWINEQYF. Filled out from reference TRBV2 and TRBJ2-7, the complete variable domain reads EPEVTQTPSHQVTQMGQEVILRCVPISNHLYFYWYRQILGQKVEFLVSFYNNEISEKSEIFDDQFSVERPDGSNFTLKIRSTKLEDSAMYFCASSSRLAEWINEQYFGPGTRLTVT.

V is TRBV7-8 and J is TRBJ2-2; 9 bases are a match to TRBD2. V lost 1 base and J lost 5; bases outside the gene matches: 5. Per germline, CDR1 SGHVS and CDR2 FQNEAQ. The CDR3 is 16 amino acids. The CDR3 bases are TGTGCCAGCAGCTTAGGAGTAGCGGGAGCAACCGGGGAGCTGTTTTTT. As protein: CASSLGVAGATGELFF.

This clone was seen a single time. The V and J genes are TRBV27 and TRBJ1-2; 7 bases fit TRBD1. Germline CDR1 reads MNHEY; CDR2 reads SMNVEV (reference sequence). V dropped 5 bases and J dropped 5; count of bases not matched to a gene: 11. This CDR3 contains 15 residues. The CDR3 nucleotides are TGTGCCAGCAGTGATACAGGGGCGAACTGGTATGGCTACACCTTC. Translation: CASSDTGANWYGYTF.

CDR3 sequence reads: CASSSRYRGAGTGELFF. The CDR3 region has the DNA TGCGCCAGCAGCTCTCGGTATAGGGGGGCGGGCACCGGGGAGCTGTTTTTT. The chain recombines TRBV5-1 with TRBJ2-2, with D possibly called TRBD1 or TRBD2 (6 bases each). The CDR3 consists of 17 residues. Germline loops: CDR1 SGHRS, CDR2 YFSETQ. V shed 3 bases and J shed 4 bases, with 19 bases lying between them.

This clone was detected only once. The same CDR3 is also encoded by other DNA sequences in this sample. This rearrangement joins TRBV5-1 to TRBJ2-3; no firm D call. Trimming took 4 bases from V and 2 from J, leaving 8 bases between them. This CDR3 region has 13 residues. Germline CDR1 SGHRS, CDR2 YFSETQ. This chain's CDR3 is CASSLGYTDTQYF. In DNA, the CDR3 is TGCGCCAGCAGCCTAGGGTACACAGATACGCAGTATTTT.

J is TRBJ2-3 and V is TRBV5-1, with 8 bases lining up with TRBD1. The V segment lost 3 bases and the J segment 4 bases; nucleotides outside the gene matches: 28. Germline-derived CDR1 and CDR2 are SGHRS and YFSETQ. The CDR3 is 22 residues long. CDR3 amino acids: CASSSSRPGQGMSRVHPDTQYF. DNA of the CDR3: TGCGCCAGCAGCTCCAGCAGGCCTGGACAGGGTATGAGCCGGGTCCATCCAGATACGCAGTATTTT.

The chain uses TRBV10-3 and TRBJ2-7; 7 bases map to TRBD1. Trimming removed 10 bases from V and 1 base from J; junction bases left unmatched: 16. The germline gives CDR1 ENHRY, CDR2 SYGVKD. The CDR3 extends over 16 amino acids. The CDR3 loop reads CATHNRGLQGSYEQYF. The CDR3 coding sequence is TGTGCCACACACAACAGGGGCCTGCAGGGTTCCTACGAGCAGTACTTC.

This chain connects TRBV28 to TRBJ1-1; D uncertain. V dropped 6 bases and J dropped 0 bases, with 8 bases sitting between them. The CDR3 length is 13 residues. Germline CDR1 MDHEN, CDR2 SYDVKM. This CDR3 is CASRPTVNTEAFF. The DNA of the CDR3 is TGTGCCAGCAGACCCACAGTGAACACTGAAGCTTTCTTT.

The V gene is TRBV6-5, the J gene TRBJ2-7; 9 nucleotides match TRBD1. Trimming took 6 bases from V and 5 from J; bases not matched to a gene: 11. The germline gives CDR1 MNHEY, CDR2 SVGAGI. The CDR3 consists of 15 residues. The CDR3 here is CASSPPQGAKNEQYF. The CDR3 nucleotides are TGTGCCAGCAGCCCACCACAGGGGGCTAAAAACGAGCAGTACTTC.

V gene TRBV6-1 combines with J gene TRBJ2-7; D may correspond to TRBD1 or TRBD2 (6 bases each). V lost 7 bases, J lost 3 bases, and 19 bases lay in between. Germline CDR1 reads MNHNS; CDR2 reads SASEGT. This CDR3 region has 15 residues. The CDR3 DNA reads TGTGCCAGCAACCTAAACCGGGGGACAAACTACGAGCAGTACTTC. It codes for CASNLNRGTNYEQYF.

Remarks on this clone: The junction departs from the called germline gene at one end, perhaps through a read error. The genes are TRBV28 and TRBJ2-7; TRBD1 aligns across 9 bases. The CDR3 has 15 residues. CDR1 is MDHEN and CDR2 is SYDVKM in the germline V gene. CDR3 residues: CASSVSGTGSDEQCF. In DNA, the CDR3 is TGTGCCAGCAGTGTCTCCGGGACAGGGTCTGACGAGCAGTGCTTC.

The chain recombines TRBV9 with TRBJ1-2; D is unresolved. V lost 3 bases and J lost 5, with 14 bases in between. The CDR3 spans 14 residues. Per germline, CDR1 SGDLS and CDR2 YYNGEE. The CDR3 DNA follows: TGTGCCAGCAGCGCCTCAGTGGGCCCATATGGCTACACCTTC. Amino acids: CASSASVGPYGYTF.

The J gene is TRBJ1-2, the V gene TRBV2; 7 nucleotides line up with TRBD1. The length of the CDR3 is 13 residues. V lost 5 bases to trimming and J lost 8 bases; unmatched junction nucleotides: 8. Germline V gene data show CDR1 as SNHLY and CDR2 as FYNNEI. The CDR3: CASSTSGGQGYTF. For the CDR3, the DNA is TGTGCCAGCAGTACCTCAGGGGGGCAGGGCTACACCTTC. Complete variable domain (other parts from reference TRBV2 and TRBJ1-2): EPEVTQTPSHQVTQMGQEVILRCVPISNHLYFYWYRQILGQKVEFLVSFYNNEISEKSEIFDDQFSVERPDGSNFTLKIRSTKLEDSAMYFCASSTSGGQGYTFGSGTRLTVV.

As for this clone: Other DNA sequences in this specimen translate into the identical CDR3. This sequence joins TRBV5-1 and TRBJ2-3, with 8 bases fitting TRBD2. Trimming took 4 bases from V and 1 from J; bases not matched to a gene: 5. The germline V gene encodes CDR1 SGHRS and CDR2 YFSETQ. The CDR3 consists of 15 residues. CDR3 coding DNA: TGCGCCAGCAGCCCCGGACTAGCAGGCACAGATACGCAGTATTTT. It codes for CASSPGLAGTDTQYF.

CDR3 protein: CASSLELAGALLEQYF. CDR3 nucleotides: TGTGCCAGCAGCTTGGAACTAGCGGGAGCCCTCCTCGAGCAGTACTTC. This chain joins TRBV5-4 and TRBJ2-7; 11 bases are a match to TRBD2. Germline V gene data show CDR1 as SGHNT and CDR2 as YYREEE (reference sequence). CDR3 length: 16 residues. V lost 0 bases to trimming and J lost 6 bases; unmatched junction nucleotides: 8.

The chain links TRBV29-1 to TRBJ2-7, with TRBD1 matching over 10 bases. CDR3 length: 13 residues. Germline CDR1 and CDR2: SQVTM and ANQGSEA. With V trimmed by 2 bases and J by 4 bases, 2 bases remained unmatched. CDR3 sequence: CSVETDRGYEQYF. In DNA form, the CDR3 reads TGCAGCGTTGAAACGGACAGGGGGTACGAGCAGTACTTC.

This CDR3 is CASSDGGGAGLSGYTF. CDR3 bases: TGTGCCAGCAGTGATGGAGGGGGCGCTGGGTTGAGTGGCTACACCTTC. V gene TRBV2 combines with J gene TRBJ1-2; 7 nucleotides line up with TRBD1. With V trimmed by 3 bases and J by 7 bases, 14 bases remained unmatched. Germline values: CDR1 SNHLY, CDR2 FYNNEI. The CDR3 sequence is 16 residues long.